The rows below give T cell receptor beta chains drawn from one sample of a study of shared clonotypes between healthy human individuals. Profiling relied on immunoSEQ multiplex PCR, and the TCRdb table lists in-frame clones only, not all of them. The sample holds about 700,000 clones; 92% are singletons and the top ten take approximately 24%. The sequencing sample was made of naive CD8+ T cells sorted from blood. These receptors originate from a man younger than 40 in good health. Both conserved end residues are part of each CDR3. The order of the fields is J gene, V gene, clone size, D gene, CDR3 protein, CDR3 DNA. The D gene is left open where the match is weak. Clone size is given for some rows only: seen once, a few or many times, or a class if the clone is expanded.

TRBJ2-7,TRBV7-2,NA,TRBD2,CASSPLLPGLVPFNEQYF,TGTGCCAGCAGCCCCCTTCTTCCGGGACTAGTCCCTTTTAACGAGCAGTACTTC
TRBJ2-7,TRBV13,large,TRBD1,CASSLAGQGYYEQYF,TGTGCCAGCAGCTTAGCCGGACAGGGGTACTACGAGCAGTACTTC
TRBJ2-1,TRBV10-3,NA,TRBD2,CAISHNTLAGGGNEQFF,TGTGCCATCAGTCATAATACCCTAGCGGGAGGGGGCAATGAGCAGTTCTTC
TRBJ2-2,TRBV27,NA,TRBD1,CASMRAGGTGELFF,TGTGCCAGCATGAGGGCAGGGGGCACCGGGGAGCTGTTTTTT
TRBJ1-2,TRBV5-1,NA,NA,CASSLLSTDYGYTF,TGCGCCAGCAGCTTGTTGTCGACAGACTATGGCTACACCTTC
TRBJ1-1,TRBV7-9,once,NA,CASSTGRETEAFF,TGTGCCAGCAGTACAGGGAGGGAGACTGAAGCTTTCTTT
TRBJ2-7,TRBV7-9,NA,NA,CASTAGQGTPYEQYF,TGTGCCAGCACCGCGGGGCAGGGTACCCCCTACGAGCAGTACTTC
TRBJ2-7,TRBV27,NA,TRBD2,CASSSTGLAVDEQYF,TGTGCCAGCAGTTCGACGGGACTAGCAGTCGACGAGCAGTACTTC
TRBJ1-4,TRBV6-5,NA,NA,CASSYSTAGTWEKLFF,TGTGCCAGCAGTTACTCGACGGCTGGGACTTGGGAAAAACTGTTTTTT
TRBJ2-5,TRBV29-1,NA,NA,CSVDLRMLSPVRAQYF,TGCAGCGTTGATCTACGTATGCTGAGCCCAGTCAGGGCCCAGTACTTC
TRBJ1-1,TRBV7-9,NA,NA,CASRYPLAGQDEAFF,TGTGCCAGCAGGTATCCTCTGGCAGGGCAAGATGAAGCTTTCTTT
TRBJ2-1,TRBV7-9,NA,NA,CASVEDYNEQFF,TGTGCAAGCGTGGAGGATTACAATGAGCAGTTCTTC
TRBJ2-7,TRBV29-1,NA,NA,CSVRTAASVSYEQYF,TGCAGCGTTAGGACCGCTGCCTCAGTTTCCTACGAGCAGTACTTC
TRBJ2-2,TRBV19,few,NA,CASSTQGSGELFF,TGTGCCAGTAGTACGCAGGGATCCGGGGAGCTGTTTTTT
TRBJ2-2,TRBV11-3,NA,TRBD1,CASRTRDRGRPGELFF,TGTGCCAGCAGGACCAGGGACAGGGGGCGACCCGGGGAGCTGTTTTTT
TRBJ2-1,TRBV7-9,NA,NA,CASSLAALEQFF,TGTGCCAGCAGCTTAGCTGCCCTCGAGCAGTTCTTC
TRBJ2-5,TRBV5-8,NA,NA,CASSLAAGVYQETQYF,TGTGCCAGCAGCTTGGCGGCAGGGGTATACCAAGAGACCCAGTACTTC
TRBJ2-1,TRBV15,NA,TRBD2,CATSSKASGRGNEQFF,TGTGCCACCAGCTCTAAGGCTAGCGGGAGGGGGAATGAGCAGTTCTTC
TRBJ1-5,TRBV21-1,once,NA,CASSDPRLLSNQPQHF,TGTGCCAGCAGCGACCCCCGGCTCTTGAGCAATCAGCCCCAGCATTTT
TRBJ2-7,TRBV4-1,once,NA,CASSQEPEQLYEQYF,TGCGCCAGCAGCCAAGAGCCGGAACAACTCTACGAGCAGTACTTC
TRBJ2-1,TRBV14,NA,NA,CASSQDFGGTYNEQFF,TGTGCCAGCAGCCAAGACTTCGGGGGCACCTACAATGAGCAGTTCTTC
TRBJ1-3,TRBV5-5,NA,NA,CASINIGGIRYGNTIYF,TGTGCCAGCATCAACATCGGGGGGATACGATACGGAAACACCATATATTTT
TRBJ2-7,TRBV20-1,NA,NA,CSAPAYYEQYF,TGCAGTGCCCCAGCCTACTACGAGCAGTACTTC
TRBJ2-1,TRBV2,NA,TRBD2,CASKFMGLALNEQFF,TGTGCCAGCAAGTTTATGGGACTAGCGCTCAATGAGCAGTTCTTC
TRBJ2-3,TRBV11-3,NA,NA,CASSQTGTKDTQYF,TGTGCCAGCAGCCAAACAGGGACCAAAGATACGCAGTATTTT